This T cell receptor (beta chain) comes out of a study of blood T cell repertoires in COVID-19 (dated by TCRdb to between 2020 and 2021). About the full investigation: Collaborator samples came from the United States, Italy and Spain and covered acute and convalescent phases of COVID-19. Where HLA class I and class II types were available, the types were taken from metadata supplied by the sample provider, not from assay-based typing. Deeply sampled blood TCRbeta repertoires from subjects exposed to, actively infected with, or recovered from COVID-19 were included in the dataset. The repertoires were released in a freely available public database meant as a resource for research on the immune response to SARS-CoV-2. The material from the prospective study consisted of cDNA or gDNA derived from T cells, B-cell-depleted T cells, or PBMCs. A de-identified subject ID, COVID-19 status, age in years and sex were almost always included in the sample metadata. The samples were drawn from two sources: the first 160 participants of the ongoing ImmuneRACE study, and 950 to 1,500 subjects contributed by 6 global collaborators.

Comment on this clone: The specificity of this receptor is unknown. No base quality information exists; no much larger clone differs at one position.

TCRbeta CDR3 regions were amplified from genomic DNA by means of the immunoSEQ Assay, a bias-controlled multiplex PCR. The study's processing was this. The number of nucleated cells in each sample was estimated from the amplification of reference gene primers within the assay. Sequence reads were collapsed and filtered to measure the absolute abundance of every unique TCRbeta CDR3 rearrangement. For each sample, productive Simpson clonality was calculated by taking the square root of Simpson's diversity index across productive rearrangements. TCRdb holds this immuneACCESS table with in-frame rearrangements only. Some clones are missing; in checked studies, unresolved V genes explain under half, and the rest has no known cause. V, J and clone size derive from that table, while D and trimming were established from the DNA sequence. Counted in this sample were a few hundred thousand clones; around 89% of them appeared once. The top ten constitute more than 13% of the sample.

In the prospective study, participants were roughly 18 to 100 years old, resided in around 25 geographic areas of the United States, and were enrolled through a virtual design. In the prospective study, cohorts were assigned on the basis of participant-reported clinical history obtained from a screening survey and a study questionnaire. Exposed participants were defined as having been in contact with someone with a PCR-confirmed or clinician-diagnosed COVID-19 case within 2 weeks of study entry. Mobile phlebotomists in the prospective study collected whole blood, serum and a nasopharyngeal or oropharyngeal swab from every participant. Additional blood draws and questionnaires over an approximately 2-month period could optionally be provided by prospective study participants. Prospective study blood samples were shipped either frozen or at room temperature before DNA extraction. General findings and caveats noted by the study authors: How much clinical and demographic metadata was included differed by source and by participant, and the metadata was provided uncurated.

Its CDR3 holds 14 amino acids, cysteine through phenylalanine. Only CDR3 DNA is held: 42 bases, read in frame from base 1. Trimmed from V: 6 bases; trimmed from J: 4 bases; junction bases lacking a gene match: 5. CDR1 is given as SEHNR and CDR2 as FQNEAQ, both from the germline V gene (reference sequence). Sequencing was carried out using PBMCs or T cells enriched from blood (not recorded which). The sequence joins TRBV7-9 to TRBJ2-5; 10 central bases correspond to TRBD2. The TCR originated in a man aged 25 to 45 who had been exposed to COVID-19. The CDR3 here reads CASRVSGGLETQYF. The DNA sequence follows: TGTGCCAGCAGAGTTAGCGGGGGGTTAGAGACCCAGTACTTC.